This T cell receptor (beta chain) appears in the sequencing data of a study of blood T cell repertoires in COVID-19. As for the study in general: Samples taken during acute and convalescent COVID-19 were collected in the United States, Italy and Spain. PBMCs, B-cell-depleted T cells, or T cells were the source of the cDNA or gDNA that made up the material.

The CDR3 is 14 residues long. In germline, CDR1 is MNHEY, CDR2 SVGAGI. J was trimmed by 5 bases and V by 2 bases; bases with no gene match: 3. Profiling relied on immunoSEQ multiplex PCR, and the TCRdb table lists in-frame clones only, not all of them. Seen here are about 250,000 clones, about 89% observed once, and the top ten hold 8% to 10%. The cohort comprised adults aged 18 to 89 years residing in approximately 25 US areas. Sequenced input: PBMCs or T cells enriched from blood (not recorded which). This rearrangement joins TRBV6-5 to TRBJ1-5; 7 positions match TRBD1. This receptor was identified in a man aged 35 to 55 who had recovered from COVID-19. The CDR3 DNA is TGTGCCAGCAGTTACCGACAGGGAGATCAGCCCCAGCATTTT. Translated, it gives CASSYRQGDQPQHF.